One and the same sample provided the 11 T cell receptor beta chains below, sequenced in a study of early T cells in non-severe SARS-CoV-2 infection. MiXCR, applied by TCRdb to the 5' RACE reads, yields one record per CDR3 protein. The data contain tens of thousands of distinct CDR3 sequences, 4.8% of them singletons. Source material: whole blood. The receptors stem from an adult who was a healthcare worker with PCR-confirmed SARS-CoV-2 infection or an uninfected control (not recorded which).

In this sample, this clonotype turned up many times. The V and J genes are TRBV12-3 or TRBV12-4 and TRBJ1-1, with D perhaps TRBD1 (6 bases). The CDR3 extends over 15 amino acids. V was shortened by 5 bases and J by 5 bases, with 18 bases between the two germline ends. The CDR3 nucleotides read TGTGCCAGCAGTCTGACAGGAGGTGAAAGGACTGAAGCTTTCTTT. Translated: CASSLTGGERTEAFF.

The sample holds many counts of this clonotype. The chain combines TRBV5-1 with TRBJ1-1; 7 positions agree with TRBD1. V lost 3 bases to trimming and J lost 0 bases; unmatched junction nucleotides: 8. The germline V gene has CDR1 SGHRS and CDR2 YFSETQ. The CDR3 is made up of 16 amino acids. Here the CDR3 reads CASSSRGMGMNTEAFF. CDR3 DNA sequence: TGCGCCAGCAGCTCCAGGGGGATGGGGATGAACACTGAAGCTTTCTTT.

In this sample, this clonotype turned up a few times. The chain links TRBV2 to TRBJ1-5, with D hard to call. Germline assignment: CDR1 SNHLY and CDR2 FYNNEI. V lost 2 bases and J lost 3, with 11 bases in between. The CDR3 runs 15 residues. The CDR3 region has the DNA TGTGCCAGCAGTGAACGAGGGATTGACAATCAGCCCCAGCATTTT. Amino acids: CASSERGIDNQPQHF.

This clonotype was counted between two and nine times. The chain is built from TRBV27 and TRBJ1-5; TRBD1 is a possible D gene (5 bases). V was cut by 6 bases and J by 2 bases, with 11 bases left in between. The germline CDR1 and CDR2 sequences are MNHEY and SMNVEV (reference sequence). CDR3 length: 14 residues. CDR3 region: CASRVGVGNQPQHF. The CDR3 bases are TGTGCCAGCAGGGTGGGGGTTGGCAATCAGCCCCAGCATTTT.

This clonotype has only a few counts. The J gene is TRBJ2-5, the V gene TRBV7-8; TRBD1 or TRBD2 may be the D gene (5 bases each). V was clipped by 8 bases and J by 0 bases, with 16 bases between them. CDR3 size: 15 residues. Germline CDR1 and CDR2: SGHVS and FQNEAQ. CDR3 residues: CASARGRTYQETQYF. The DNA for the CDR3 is TGTGCCAGCGCCCGGGGCAGGACGTACCAAGAGACCCAGTACTTC.

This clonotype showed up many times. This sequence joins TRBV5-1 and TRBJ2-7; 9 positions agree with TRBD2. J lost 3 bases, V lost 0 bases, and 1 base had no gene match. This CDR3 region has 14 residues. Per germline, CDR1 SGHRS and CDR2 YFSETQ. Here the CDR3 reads CASSLGTSVYEQYF. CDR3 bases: TGCGCCAGCAGCTTGGGGACTAGCGTCTACGAGCAGTACTTC.

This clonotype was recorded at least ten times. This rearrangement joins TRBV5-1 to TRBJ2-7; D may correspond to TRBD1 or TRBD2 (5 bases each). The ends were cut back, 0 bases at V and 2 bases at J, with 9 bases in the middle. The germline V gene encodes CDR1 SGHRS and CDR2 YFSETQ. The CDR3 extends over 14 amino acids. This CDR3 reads CASSLGDGTYEQYF. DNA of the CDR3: TGCGCCAGCAGCTTGGGGGACGGGACCTACGAGCAGTACTTC.

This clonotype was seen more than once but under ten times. The CDR3 DNA is TGTGCCAGCAGCCCAATGGGGACTAACCTAGCCAAAAACATTCAGTACTTC. Translation: CASSPMGTNLAKNIQYF. This chain joins TRBV11-2 and TRBJ2-4; TRBD2 aligns across 7 bases. This CDR3 has 17 amino acids. Germline loops: CDR1 SGHAT, CDR2 FQNNGV. Unmatched junction bases numbered 10, after V lost 5 bases and J lost 0 bases.

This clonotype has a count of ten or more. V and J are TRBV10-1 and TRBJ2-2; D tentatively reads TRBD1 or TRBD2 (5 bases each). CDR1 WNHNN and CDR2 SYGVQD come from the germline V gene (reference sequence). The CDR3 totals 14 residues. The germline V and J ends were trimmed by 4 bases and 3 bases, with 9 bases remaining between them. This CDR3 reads CASSVGRYTGELFF. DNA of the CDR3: TGCGCCAGCAGTGTGGGACGGTACACCGGGGAGCTGTTTTTT.

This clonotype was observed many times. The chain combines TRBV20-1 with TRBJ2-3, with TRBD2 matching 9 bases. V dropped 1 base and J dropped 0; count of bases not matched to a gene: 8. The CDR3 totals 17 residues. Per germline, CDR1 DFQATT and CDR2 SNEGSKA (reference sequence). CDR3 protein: CSARGGRASWSTDTQYF. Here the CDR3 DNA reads TGCAGTGCTAGAGGCGGGAGGGCCAGTTGGAGCACAGATACGCAGTATTTT.

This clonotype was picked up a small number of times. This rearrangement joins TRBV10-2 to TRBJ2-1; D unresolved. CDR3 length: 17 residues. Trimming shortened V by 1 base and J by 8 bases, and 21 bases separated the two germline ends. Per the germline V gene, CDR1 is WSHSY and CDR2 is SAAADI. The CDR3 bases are TGCGCCAGCAGTGAGTATAGCAGACTCCTTTCTAGGGATGAGCAGTTCTTC. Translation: CASSEYSRLLSRDEQFF.